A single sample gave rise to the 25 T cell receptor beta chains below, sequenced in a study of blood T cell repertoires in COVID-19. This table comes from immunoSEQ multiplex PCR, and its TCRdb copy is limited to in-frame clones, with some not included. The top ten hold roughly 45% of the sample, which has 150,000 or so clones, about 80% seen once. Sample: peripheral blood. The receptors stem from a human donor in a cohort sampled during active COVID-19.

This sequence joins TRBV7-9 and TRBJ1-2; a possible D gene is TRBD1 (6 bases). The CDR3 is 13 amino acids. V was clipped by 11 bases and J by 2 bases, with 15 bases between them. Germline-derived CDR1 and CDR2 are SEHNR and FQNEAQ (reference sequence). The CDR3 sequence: CAFVGGTNYGYTF. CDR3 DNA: TGTGCCTTCGTTGGGGGCACGAACTATGGCTACACCTTC.

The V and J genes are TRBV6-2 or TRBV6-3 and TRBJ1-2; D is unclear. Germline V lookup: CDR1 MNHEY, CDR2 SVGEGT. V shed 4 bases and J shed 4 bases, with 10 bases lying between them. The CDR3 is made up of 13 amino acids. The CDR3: CASSSFQIYGYTF. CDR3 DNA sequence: TGTGCCAGCAGTTCCTTCCAGATCTATGGCTACACCTTC.

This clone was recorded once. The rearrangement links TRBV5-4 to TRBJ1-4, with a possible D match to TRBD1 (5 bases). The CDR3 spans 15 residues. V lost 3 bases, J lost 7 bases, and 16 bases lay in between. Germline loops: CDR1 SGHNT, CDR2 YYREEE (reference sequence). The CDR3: CASSSGGGSGEKLFF. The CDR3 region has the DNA TGTGCCAGCAGCTCCGGGGGAGGGAGTGGTGAAAAACTGTTTTTT.

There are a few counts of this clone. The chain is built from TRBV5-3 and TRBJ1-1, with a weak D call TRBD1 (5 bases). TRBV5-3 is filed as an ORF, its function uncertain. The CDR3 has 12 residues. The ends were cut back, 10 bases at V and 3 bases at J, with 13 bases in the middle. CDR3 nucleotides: TGTGCCGTGTTGGTGACAGACACTGAAGCTTTCTTT. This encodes CAVLVTDTEAFF.

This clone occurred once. CDR3: CASSHSSYEQYV. Here the CDR3 DNA reads TGTGCCAGCAGCCACAGCTCCTACGAGCAGTACGTC. The V and J genes are TRBV6-2 or TRBV6-3 and TRBJ2-7; D not resolved. Germline CDR1 reads MNHEY; CDR2 reads SVGEGT. Trimming took 6 bases from V and 0 from J, leaving 6 bases between them. The CDR3 is made up of 12 amino acids.

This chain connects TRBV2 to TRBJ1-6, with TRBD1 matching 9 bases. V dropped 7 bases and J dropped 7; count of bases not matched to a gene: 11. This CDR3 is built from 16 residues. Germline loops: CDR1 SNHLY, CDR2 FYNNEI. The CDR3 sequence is CASIAYVGTGNSPLHF. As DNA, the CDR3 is TGTGCCAGCATTGCCTACGTAGGGACAGGGAATTCACCCCTCCACTTT.

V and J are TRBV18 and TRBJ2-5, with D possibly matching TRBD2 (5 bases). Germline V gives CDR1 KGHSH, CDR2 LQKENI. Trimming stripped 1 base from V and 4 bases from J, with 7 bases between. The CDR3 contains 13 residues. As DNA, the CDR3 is TGTGCCAGCTCACCACGAGGGCCAGAGACCCAGTACTTC. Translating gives CASSPRGPETQYF.

The CDR3 sequence: CATSDRRAGVNNEQFF. CDR3 nucleotide sequence: TGTGCCACCAGTGATAGACGGGCAGGGGTCAACAATGAGCAGTTCTTC. The gene calls are TRBV24-1 and TRBJ2-1; TRBD1 is a possible D gene (6 bases). Germline V CDR1 and CDR2: KGHDR, SFDVKD. V lost 3 bases, J lost 5 bases, and 16 bases lay in between. CDR3 size: 16 residues.

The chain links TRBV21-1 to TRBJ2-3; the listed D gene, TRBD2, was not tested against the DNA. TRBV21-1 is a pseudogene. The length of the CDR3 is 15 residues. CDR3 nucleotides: TGTGCCAGCAGCTCCCGGGGGTCTAGCACAGATACGCAGTATTTT. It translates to CASSSRGSSTDTQYF.

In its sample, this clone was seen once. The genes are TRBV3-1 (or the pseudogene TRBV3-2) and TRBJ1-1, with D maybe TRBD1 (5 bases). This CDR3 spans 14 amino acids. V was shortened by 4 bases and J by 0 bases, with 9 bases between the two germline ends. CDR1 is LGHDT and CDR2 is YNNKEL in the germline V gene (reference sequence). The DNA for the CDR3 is TGTGCCAGCAGCCCACGGACACTGAACACTGAAGCTTTCTTT. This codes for CASSPRTLNTEAFF.

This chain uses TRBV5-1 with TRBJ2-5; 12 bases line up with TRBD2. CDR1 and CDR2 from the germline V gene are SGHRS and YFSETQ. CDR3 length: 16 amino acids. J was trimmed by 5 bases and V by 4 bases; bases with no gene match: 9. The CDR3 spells CASSPTLAGGEETQYF. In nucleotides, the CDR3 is TGCGCCAGCAGCCCAACACTAGCGGGAGGAGAGGAGACCCAGTACTTC.

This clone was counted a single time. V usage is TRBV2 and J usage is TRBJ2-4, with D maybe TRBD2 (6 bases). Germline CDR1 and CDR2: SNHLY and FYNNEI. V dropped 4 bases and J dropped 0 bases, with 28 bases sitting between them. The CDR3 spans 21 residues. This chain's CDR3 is CASSVNRHRGGTPLAKNIQYF. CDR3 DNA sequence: TGTGCCAGCAGTGTTAATAGGCATCGGGGCGGGACCCCGCTAGCCAAAAACATTCAGTACTTC.

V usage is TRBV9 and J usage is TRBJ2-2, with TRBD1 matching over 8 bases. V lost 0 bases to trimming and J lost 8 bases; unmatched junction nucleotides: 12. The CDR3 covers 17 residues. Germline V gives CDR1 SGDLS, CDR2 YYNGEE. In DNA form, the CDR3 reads TGTGCCAGCAGCGTAGTCGGGACAGGAGTTTCCGCGGGGGAGCTGTTTTTT. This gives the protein CASSVVGTGVSAGELFF.

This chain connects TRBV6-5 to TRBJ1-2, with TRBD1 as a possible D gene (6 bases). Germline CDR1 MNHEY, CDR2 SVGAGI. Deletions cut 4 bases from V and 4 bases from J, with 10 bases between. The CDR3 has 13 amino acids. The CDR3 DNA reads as TGTGCCAGCAGTTCCGAGACAGGCTATGGCTACACCTTC. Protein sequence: CASSSETGYGYTF.

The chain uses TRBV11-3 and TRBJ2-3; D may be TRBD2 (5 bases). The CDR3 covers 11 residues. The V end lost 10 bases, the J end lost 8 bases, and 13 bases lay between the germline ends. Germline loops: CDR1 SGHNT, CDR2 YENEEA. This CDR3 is CAIQTAGTQYF. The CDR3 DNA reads TGTGCCATCCAGACGGCGGGTACGCAGTATTTT.

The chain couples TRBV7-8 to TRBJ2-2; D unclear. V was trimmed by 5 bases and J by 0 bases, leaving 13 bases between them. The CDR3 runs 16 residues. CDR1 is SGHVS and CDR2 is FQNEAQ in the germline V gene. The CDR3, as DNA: TGTGCCAGCAGCCTCGCGGTACTGGCGAACACCGGGGAGCTGTTTTTT. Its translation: CASSLAVLANTGELFF.

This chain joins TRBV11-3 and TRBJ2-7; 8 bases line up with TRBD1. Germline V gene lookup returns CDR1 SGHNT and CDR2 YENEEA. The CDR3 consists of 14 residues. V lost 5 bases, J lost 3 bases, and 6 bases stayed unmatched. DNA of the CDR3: TGTGCCAGCAGCAACCGGGACAGGTTCTACGAGCAGTACTTC. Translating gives CASSNRDRFYEQYF.

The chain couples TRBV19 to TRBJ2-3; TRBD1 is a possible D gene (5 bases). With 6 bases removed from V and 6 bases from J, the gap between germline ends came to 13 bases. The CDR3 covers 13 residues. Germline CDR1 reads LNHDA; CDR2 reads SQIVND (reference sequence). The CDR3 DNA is TGTGCCAGTAGCCGCAGGGTTATGGATACGCAGTATTTT. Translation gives CASSRRVMDTQYF.

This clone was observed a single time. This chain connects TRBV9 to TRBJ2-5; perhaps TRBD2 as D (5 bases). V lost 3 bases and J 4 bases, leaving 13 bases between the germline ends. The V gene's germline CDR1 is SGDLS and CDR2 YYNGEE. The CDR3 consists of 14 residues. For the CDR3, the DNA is TGTGCCAGCAGCGCGCGGATGGCGGGAGAGACCCAGTACTTC. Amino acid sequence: CASSARMAGETQYF.

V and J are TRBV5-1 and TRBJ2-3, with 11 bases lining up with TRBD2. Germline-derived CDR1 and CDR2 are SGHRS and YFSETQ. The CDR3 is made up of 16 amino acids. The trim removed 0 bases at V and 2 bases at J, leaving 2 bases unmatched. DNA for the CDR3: TGCGCCAGCAGCTTGGGGGGACTAGCGGCCACAGATACGCAGTATTTT. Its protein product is CASSLGGLAATDTQYF.

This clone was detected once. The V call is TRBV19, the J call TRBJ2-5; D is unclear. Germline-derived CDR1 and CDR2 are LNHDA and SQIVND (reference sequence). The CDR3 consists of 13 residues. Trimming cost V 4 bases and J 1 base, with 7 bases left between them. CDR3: CASSTRLQETQYF. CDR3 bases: TGTGCCAGTAGTACGCGACTCCAAGAGACCCAGTACTTC. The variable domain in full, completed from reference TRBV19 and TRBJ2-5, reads DGGITQSPKYLFRKEGQNVTLSCEQNLNHDAMYWYRQDPGQGLRLIYYSQIVNDFQKGDIAEGYSVSREKKESFPLTVTSAQKNPTAFYLCASSTRLQETQYFGPGTRLLVL.

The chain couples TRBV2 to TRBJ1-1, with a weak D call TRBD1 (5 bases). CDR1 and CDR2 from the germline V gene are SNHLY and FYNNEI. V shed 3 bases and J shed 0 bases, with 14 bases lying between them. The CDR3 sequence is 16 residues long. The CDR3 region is CASSDRVVRMNTEAFF. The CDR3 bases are TGTGCCAGCAGTGACAGGGTAGTTCGCATGAACACTGAAGCTTTCTTT.

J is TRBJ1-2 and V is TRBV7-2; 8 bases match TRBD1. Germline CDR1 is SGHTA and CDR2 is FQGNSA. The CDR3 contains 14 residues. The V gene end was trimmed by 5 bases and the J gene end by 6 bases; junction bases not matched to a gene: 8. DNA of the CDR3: TGTGCCAGCAGCCCCAGGGGGCGCTCGGATGGCTACACCTTC. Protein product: CASSPRGRSDGYTF.

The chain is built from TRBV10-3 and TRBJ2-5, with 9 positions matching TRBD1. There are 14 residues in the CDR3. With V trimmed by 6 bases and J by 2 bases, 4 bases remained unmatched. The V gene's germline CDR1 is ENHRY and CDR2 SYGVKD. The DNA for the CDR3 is TGTGCCATCAGGGGGGACAGGGCGCAAGAGACCCAGTACTTC. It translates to CAIRGDRAQETQYF.

The CDR3 DNA reads as TGCAGCGTTGGGACATCTCGTGGCACAGATACGCAGTATTTT. It yields the protein CSVGTSRGTDTQYF. The gene calls are TRBV29-1 and TRBJ2-3; D may be TRBD1 (5 bases). CDR3 length: 14 amino acids. Germline CDR1 SQVTM, CDR2 ANQGSEA. Trimming pared 4 bases from V and 1 base from J, leaving 12 bases between.